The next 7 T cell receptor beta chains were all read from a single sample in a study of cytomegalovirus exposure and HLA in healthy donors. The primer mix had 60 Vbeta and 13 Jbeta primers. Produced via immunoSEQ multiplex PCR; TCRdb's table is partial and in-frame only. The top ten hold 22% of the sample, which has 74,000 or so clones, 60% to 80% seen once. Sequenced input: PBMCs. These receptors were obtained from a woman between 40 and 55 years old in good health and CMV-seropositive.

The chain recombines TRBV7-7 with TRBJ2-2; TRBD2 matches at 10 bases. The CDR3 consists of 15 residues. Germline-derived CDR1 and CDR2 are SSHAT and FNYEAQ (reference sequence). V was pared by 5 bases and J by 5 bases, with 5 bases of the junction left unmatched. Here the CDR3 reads CASSNTSGVTGELFF. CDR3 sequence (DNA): TGTGCCAGCAGCAACACTAGCGGGGTAACCGGGGAGCTGTTTTTT.

The CDR3, as DNA: TGTGCCTGGAAAGCGGGGACCTACGAGCAGTACTTC. Its protein is CAWKAGTYEQYF. V is TRBV30 and J is TRBJ2-7, with TRBD2 matching 7 bases. Germline CDR1 GTSNPN, CDR2 SVGIG (reference sequence). The CDR3 contains 12 residues. V lost 4 bases to trimming and J lost 2 bases; unmatched junction nucleotides: 2.

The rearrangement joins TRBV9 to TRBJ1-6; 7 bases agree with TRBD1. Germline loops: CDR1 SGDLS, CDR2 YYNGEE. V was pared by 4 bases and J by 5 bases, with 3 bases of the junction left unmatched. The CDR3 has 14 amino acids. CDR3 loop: CASSPQGNNSPLHF. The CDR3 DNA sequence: TGTGCCAGCAGCCCACAGGGGAATAATTCACCCCTCCACTTT.

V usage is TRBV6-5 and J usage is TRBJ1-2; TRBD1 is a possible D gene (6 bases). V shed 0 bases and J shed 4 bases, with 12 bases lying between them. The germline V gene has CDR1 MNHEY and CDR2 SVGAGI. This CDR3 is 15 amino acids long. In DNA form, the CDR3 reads TGTGCCAGCAGTTACTCGACAGGATCCCTCTATGGCTACACCTTC. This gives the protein CASSYSTGSLYGYTF.

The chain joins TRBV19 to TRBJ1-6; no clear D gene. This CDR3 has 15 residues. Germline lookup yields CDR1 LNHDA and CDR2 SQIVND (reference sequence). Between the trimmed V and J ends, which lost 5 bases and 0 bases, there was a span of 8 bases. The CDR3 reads CASSLRSSYNSPLHF. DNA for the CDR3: TGTGCCAGTAGTCTGCGGAGCTCCTATAATTCACCCCTCCACTTT.

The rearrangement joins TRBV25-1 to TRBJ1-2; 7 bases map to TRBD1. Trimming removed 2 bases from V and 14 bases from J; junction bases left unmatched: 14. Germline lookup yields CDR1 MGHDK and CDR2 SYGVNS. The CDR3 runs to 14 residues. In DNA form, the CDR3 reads TGTGCCAGCAGTGAAAGCCCGCGGGACAGCAGTTTTACCTTC. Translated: CASSESPRDSSFTF.

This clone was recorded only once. CDR3 region: CAWEGADTQYF. The CDR3 DNA follows: TGTGCCTGGGAGGGGGCTGATACGCAGTATTTT. The chain carries TRBV30 and TRBJ2-3; 7 bases agree with TRBD1. The CDR3 consists of 11 residues. Germline CDR1 reads GTSNPN; CDR2 reads SVGIG (reference sequence). V lost 5 bases, J lost 6 bases, and 2 bases stayed unmatched.